The 8 T cell receptor beta chains given below trace back to one sample, sequenced in a study of beta chain features in type 1 diabetes listed by TCRdb under 2018. General study outcomes and caveats: Type 1 diabetes patients showed a moderate but significant shortening of TCRB CDR3 length in all four CD4+ subsets.

The library was generated by the immunoSEQ multiplex PCR assay. The entire amount of isolated RNA was reverse transcribed using the High Capacity cDNA Reverse Transcription Kit, so the sequenced TCRB transcripts were expressed ones. As stored in TCRdb, this immuneACCESS dataset retains in-frame rearrangements with V and J assigned. A fraction of the clones does not appear; measured against another copy, unresolved V genes explain less than half of the discrepancy, and the remainder lacks a known reason. Within this sample are some 290,000 clones, with roughly an eighth of them counted one time only. The ten largest account for 0.017% of the sample. Antigen specificity for these receptors is unknown. The material sequenced was naive CD4+ T cells from blood. The sample's cell subset or site label, in plain terms: true naive CD4+ T cells. These receptors all stem from a man aged 30 to 39 with type 1 diabetes.

This clone appeared a few times. This chain uses TRBV4-3 with TRBJ2-1; TRBD2 matches 8 bases. The CDR3 loop spans 15 amino acids. The J segment lost 7 bases and the V segment lost 1 base, leaving 6 bases of the junction unmatched. Germline lookup yields CDR1 LGHNA and CDR2 YSLEER. The CDR3 nucleotides read TGCGCCAGCAGCCAAGCGGGAGGGACAAGGAATGAGCAGTTCTTC. Its protein is CASSQAGGTRNEQFF.

This clone appeared a few times. This chain connects TRBV6-1 to TRBJ2-7, with a weak D call TRBD1 (6 bases). Germline CDR1 MNHNS, CDR2 SASEGT. This CDR3 is 12 amino acids long. The chain's CDR3 is CATDRQGNEQYF. For the CDR3, the DNA is TGTGCGACCGACCGGCAGGGGAACGAGCAGTACTTC.

CDR3 coding DNA: TGTGCCAGCAGTCCATTCGTGGTGGTGACAGGAGGCTCCTACGAGCAGTACTTC. It translates to CASSPFVVVTGGSYEQYF. The gene calls are TRBV28 and TRBJ2-7; D might be TRBD1 (6 bases). The germline V gene encodes CDR1 MDHEN and CDR2 SYDVKM. V lost 5 bases, J lost 0 bases, and 23 bases lay in between. The CDR3 has 18 residues.

This clone was found a few times. The chain is built from TRBV4-1 and TRBJ2-7, with 9 bases that match TRBD1. The CDR3 sequence is 15 residues long. With 5 bases clipped from V and 5 bases from J, the junction kept 10 bases outside the gene matches. Germline loops: CDR1 MGHRA, CDR2 YSYEKL. CDR3 amino acids: CASSSNRQGGNEQYF. The CDR3 bases are TGCGCCAGCAGCTCGAACCGACAGGGGGGCAACGAGCAGTACTTC.

This clone was seen a few times. The V and J genes are TRBV18 and TRBJ1-2; no firm D call. The V gene's germline CDR1 is KGHSH and CDR2 LQKENI. The CDR3 spans 16 residues. With 3 bases removed from V and 4 bases from J, the gap between germline ends came to 18 bases. CDR3: CASSPLPSAGSYGYTF. The CDR3 DNA sequence: TGTGCCAGCTCACCTTTACCTTCAGCGGGGTCCTATGGCTACACCTTC. Complete variable domain (other parts from reference TRBV18 and TRBJ1-2): NAGVMQNPRHLVRRRGQEARLRCSPMKGHSHVYWYRQLPEEGLKFMVYLQKENIIDESGMPKERFSAEFPKEGPSILRIQQVVRGDSAAYFCASSPLPSAGSYGYTFGSGTRLTVV.

V gene TRBV14 combines with J gene TRBJ1-2; D is undetermined. This CDR3 spans 12 amino acids. Looked up from germline, CDR1 is SGHDN and CDR2 is FVKESK. V lost 0 bases, J lost 5 bases, and 4 bases lay in between. The DNA of the CDR3 is TGTGCCAGCAGCCAAGAGCGATATGGCTACACCTTC. Residues: CASSQERYGYTF.

The table lists this clone with a few counts. This CDR3 reads CASSPTDFSGGQFF. In DNA form, the CDR3 reads TGTGCCAGCAGTCCCACTGACTTTAGCGGGGGGCAGTTCTTC. This chain uses TRBV28 with TRBJ2-1; 9 nucleotides align to TRBD2. V lost 5 bases and J lost 12; bases outside the gene matches: 11. The CDR3 is 14 residues long. Germline-derived CDR1 and CDR2 are MDHEN and SYDVKM. Full variable domain (rest looked up from reference TRBV28 and TRBJ2-1): DVKVTQSSRYLVKRTGEKVFLECVQDMDHENMFWYRQDPGLGLRLIYFSYDVKMKEKGDIPEGYSVSREKKERFSLILESASTNQTSMYLCASSPTDFSGGQFFGPGTRLTVL.

In this sample, this clone turned up a few times. V and J are TRBV7-2 and TRBJ2-5; weak D call: TRBD1 (6 bases). Germline CDR1 is SGHTA and CDR2 is FQGNSA. The CDR3 contains 15 residues. V was pared by 5 bases and J by 5 bases, with 18 bases between. CDR3 protein: CASSQGGIGWETQYF. The CDR3 DNA sequence: TGTGCCAGCAGCCAAGGGGGAATCGGGTGGGAGACCCAGTACTTC.